This TCR beta chain was sequenced for a study of blood T cell repertoires in COVID-19. The wider study: Whether acute or convalescent, the COVID-19 samples came from the United States, Italy and Spain. The cDNA or gDNA used as material had been derived from T cells, B-cell-depleted T cells, or PBMCs.

In the original processing: Amplification from reference gene primers served as the basis for estimated nucleated cell counts. Profiled with immunoSEQ multiplex PCR; TCRdb holds only in-frame clones, not every one. The D gene and trimming were derived from the DNA, and the V and J assignments and clone size from that table. The sample has approximately 200,000 clones, roughly 80% seen once. Recruited during active infection, patients (from Seattle) were subsequently followed longitudinally. V was shortened by 0 bases and J by 6 bases, with 5 bases between the two germline ends. Germline lookup yields CDR1 DFQATT and CDR2 SNEGSKA (reference sequence). This CDR3 is 11 amino acids long.

The TCR sequence derives from a woman between 40 and 55 years old with COVID-19, enrolled during active disease. Specimen: peripheral blood. The J gene is TRBJ1-2, the V gene TRBV20-1, with D possibly being TRBD1 (5 bases). CDR3 protein: CSARDRDGYTF. For the CDR3, the DNA is TGCAGTGCTAGAGACAGGGATGGCTACACCTTC.